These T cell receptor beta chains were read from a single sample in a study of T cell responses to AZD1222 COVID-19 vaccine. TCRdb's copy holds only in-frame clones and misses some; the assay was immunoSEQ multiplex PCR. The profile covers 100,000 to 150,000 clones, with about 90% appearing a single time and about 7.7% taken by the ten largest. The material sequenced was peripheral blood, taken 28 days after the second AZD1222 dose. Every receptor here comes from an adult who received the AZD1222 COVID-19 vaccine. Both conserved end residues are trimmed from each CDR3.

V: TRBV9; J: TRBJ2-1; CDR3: ASSVQGNEQF
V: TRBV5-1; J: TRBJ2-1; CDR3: ASRETLAGGLGEQF
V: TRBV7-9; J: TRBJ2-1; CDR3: ASSLARSSYNEQF
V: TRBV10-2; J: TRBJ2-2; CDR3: ASSELDPEELF
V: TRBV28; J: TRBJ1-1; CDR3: ASSPQGREAF
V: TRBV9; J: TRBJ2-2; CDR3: ASSVVSDNTGELF
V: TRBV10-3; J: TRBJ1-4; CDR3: AISAQPGQGTFGEEKLF
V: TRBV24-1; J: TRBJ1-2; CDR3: ATSDFGRSYGYT
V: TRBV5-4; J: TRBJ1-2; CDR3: ASSSTPADYGYT
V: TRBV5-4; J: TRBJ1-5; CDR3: ASSLDQGTQPQH
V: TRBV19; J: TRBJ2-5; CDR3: ASSKRGAGETQY
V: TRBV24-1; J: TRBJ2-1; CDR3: ATSDLSSEVYNEQF
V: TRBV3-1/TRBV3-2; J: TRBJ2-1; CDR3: ASSQEGLGAGGSNEQF
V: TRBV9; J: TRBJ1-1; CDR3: ASGRLRTEAF